This TCR beta chain derives from a study of cytomegalovirus exposure and HLA in healthy donors. General study results and limits: In a later analysis, at a false discovery rate of 0.05, 15,000 to 20,000 TCR beta sequences matched HLA alleles. Listed as cytomegalovirus-associated were more than 150 TCR beta chains. With later analysis, a missense DCLRE1C variant became linked to TCR beta V- and J-gene trimming.

It was with 60 Vbeta and 13 Jbeta primers that the PCR ran. Method: immunoSEQ multiplex PCR; TCRdb's copy keeps in-frame clones and lacks some. Of 150,000 to 200,000 clones in the sample, 85% were seen once. V was shortened by 2 bases and J by 3 bases, with 22 bases between the two germline ends. CDR1 and CDR2 (germline): KGHSY, FQNENV. This CDR3 spans 18 amino acids. As to this clone: What it recognizes is unknown.

This clonotype was sampled from a woman in her fifties or sixties in good health and CMV-seronegative. The sample comprised PBMCs. V usage is TRBV16 and J usage is TRBJ1-1, with a weak D call TRBD1 (6 bases). The CDR3 bases are TGTGCCAGCAGCCAACGCAGGGGTAAAGCCAAGGGGGACACTGAAGCTTTCTTT. This sequence encodes CASSQRRGKAKGDTEAFF.